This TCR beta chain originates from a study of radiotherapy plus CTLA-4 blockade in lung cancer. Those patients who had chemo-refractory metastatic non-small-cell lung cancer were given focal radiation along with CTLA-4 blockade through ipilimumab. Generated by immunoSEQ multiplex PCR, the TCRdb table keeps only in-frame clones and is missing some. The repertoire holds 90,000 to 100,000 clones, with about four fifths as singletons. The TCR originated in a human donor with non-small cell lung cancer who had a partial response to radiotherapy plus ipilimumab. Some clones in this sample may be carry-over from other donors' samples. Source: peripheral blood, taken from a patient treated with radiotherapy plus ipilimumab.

For the CDR3, the DNA is TGTGCCAGCGCATCACAGGGGGACAATCAGCCCCAGCATTTT. Translation gives CASASQGDNQPQHF. This chain joins TRBV18 and TRBJ1-5, with TRBD1 matching over 8 bases. Germline-derived CDR1 and CDR2 are KGHSH and LQKENI. The CDR3 covers 14 residues. The J segment lost 3 bases and the V segment lost 8 bases, leaving 6 bases of the junction unmatched. Supplemented by reference TRBV18 and TRBJ1-5, the full variable domain reads NAGVMQNPRHLVRRRGQEARLRCSPMKGHSHVYWYRQLPEEGLKFMVYLQKENIIDESGMPKERFSAEFPKEGPSILRIQQVVRGDSAAYFCASASQGDNQPQHFGDGTRLSIL.